These T cell receptor beta chains were read from a single sample in a study of blood T cells in healthy people across ages. TCRdb fed the 5' RACE reads into MiXCR, producing one record per CDR3 protein. This sample has about 400,000 distinct CDR3 sequences; roughly half occur once, and the top ten carry 45% to 65%. The sequencing sample was made of blood. The source is a man aged 60-69 years in good health. The CDR3 runs from the conserved cysteine through the conserved F or W. The D gene is left open where the match is weak. Rows give clone size only sometimes, using once, few, many, or a class for an expanded clone.

>TRBD1|NA|TRBV28|TRBJ2-7
CASSTGTGISYEQYF
TGTGCCAGTTCAACCGGGACAGGGATTTCCTACGAGCAGTACTTC
>TRBD2|NA|TRBV6-1|TRBJ2-5
CVSRLTSPETQYF
TGTGTCAGCAGGTTGACTAGCCCAGAGACCCAGTACTTC
>NA|NA|TRBV4-2|TRBJ2-1
CASSPLTSLGHNEQFF
TGTGCCAGCAGCCCATTAACTAGTCTTGGCCACAATGAGCAGTTCTTC
>TRBD1|once|TRBV7-2|TRBJ1-2
CASSSGGGQGASYGYTF
TGTGCCAGCAGCTCAGGAGGAGGACAGGGGGCCTCCTATGGCTACACCTTC
>NA|few|TRBV7-6|TRBJ1-5
CASSVDTNQPQHF
TGTGCCAGCAGCGTAGACACCAATCAGCCCCAGCATTTT
>NA|few|TRBV12-3/TRBV12-4|TRBJ2-6
CASSFRGAGANVLTF
TGTGCCAGCAGTTTTCGGGGGGCCGGGGCCAACGTCCTGACTTTC
>NA|NA|TRBV18|TRBJ2-5
CASSADTGQETQYF
TGTGCCAGCTCAGCAGACACAGGGCAAGAGACCCAGTACTTC
>TRBD1|NA|TRBV11-2|TRBJ2-3
CASSPQGEAQYF
TGTGCCAGCAGCCCACAGGGGGAGGCGCAGTATTTT
>NA|many|TRBV13|TRBJ2-7
CASSTVRVRYEQYF
TGTGCCAGCAGCACCGTCAGGGTCAGATACGAGCAGTACTTC
>NA|NA|TRBV19|TRBJ2-7
CASRDGYEQYF
TGTGCCAGCCGGGACGGCTACGAGCAGTACTTC
>NA|many|TRBV29-1|TRBJ1-1
CSVVILSEAFF
TGCAGCGTTGTAATCCTCTCTGAAGCTTTCTTT
>TRBD1|NA|TRBV27|TRBJ2-7
CASSLHSGTGGRNEQYF
TGTGCCAGCAGTCTCCATTCCGGGACAGGGGGCAGGAACGAGCAGTACTTC
>TRBD2|NA|TRBV18|TRBJ2-7
CASSPPAGNNEQYF
TGTGCCAGCTCACCACCAGCGGGGAACAATGAGCAGTACTTC
>TRBD2|NA|TRBV20-1|TRBJ2-1
CSAPLAVRRDEQFF
TGCAGTGCACCACTAGCGGTAAGAAGAGATGAGCAGTTCTTC
>NA|NA|TRBV7-9|TRBJ2-1
CASSPPGFSYNEQFF
TGTGCCAGCAGCCCCCCCGGGTTTTCCTACAATGAGCAGTTCTTC
>NA|many|TRBV11-3|TRBJ2-2
CASSPGPTNTGELFF
TGTGCCAGCAGCCCCGGGCCTACGAACACCGGGGAGCTGTTTTTT
>TRBD1|many|TRBV4-2|TRBJ2-1
CASALWQGANNEQFF
TGTGCCAGCGCGTTGTGGCAGGGGGCGAACAATGAGCAGTTCTTC
>NA|few|TRBV4-3|TRBJ2-2
CASSQDLTLPGELFF
TGCGCCAGCAGCCAAGATCTGACATTACCCGGGGAGCTGTTTTTT
>NA|NA|TRBV20-1|TRBJ1-6
CSASSPLTSSGSPLHF
TGCAGTGCTAGCTCCCCCCTAACATCCAGCGGTTCACCCCTCCACTTT
>NA|NA|TRBV2|TRBJ2-6
CASQASGANVLTF
TGTGCCAGCCAGGCCTCTGGGGCCAACGTCCTGACTTTC
>NA|NA|TRBV20-1|TRBJ1-5
CSAPDGVRNQPQHF
TGCAGTGCACCCGACGGCGTTCGCAATCAGCCCCAGCATTTT
>TRBD2|NA|TRBV4-3|TRBJ2-1
CASSQDWLAVYNEQFF
TGCGCCAGCAGCCAAGACTGGCTAGCGGTCTACAATGAGCAGTTCTTC
>TRBD2|NA|TRBV2|TRBJ2-1
CASSGVSGRGGEQFF
TGTGCCAGCAGTGGAGTTAGCGGGAGGGGAGGGGAGCAGTTCTTC
>NA|few|TRBV11-2|TRBJ1-2
CASSFIQGYDGYTF
TGTGCCAGCAGCTTTATACAGGGATATGATGGCTACACCTTC
>TRBD1|NA|TRBV5-6|TRBJ1-2
CASRDRGPYGYTF
TGTGCCAGCAGGGACAGGGGGCCCTATGGCTACACCTTC
>TRBD1|NA|TRBV20-1|TRBJ1-5
CSARAPVTGGYQPQHF
TGCAGTGCTAGAGCCCCGGTGACAGGGGGCTATCAGCCCCAGCATTTT
>NA|few|TRBV5-4|TRBJ2-5
CASSLSTRQETQYF
TGTGCCAGCAGCCTCTCGACGCGACAAGAGACCCAGTACTTC
>TRBD1|NA|TRBV3-1|TRBJ1-2
CASSPGQQRGVGYTF
TGTGCCAGCAGCCCGGGACAGCAAAGAGGGGTTGGCTACACCTTC
>TRBD2|NA|TRBV27|TRBJ2-7
CASSPRTSVSYEQYF
TGTGCCAGCAGCCCACGGACTAGTGTCTCCTACGAGCAGTACTTC
>NA|NA|TRBV7-6|TRBJ1-1
CASRERPSTEAFF
TGTGCCAGCAGGGAGCGGCCGAGCACTGAAGCTTTCTTT
>NA|NA|TRBV7-9|TRBJ1-2
CASSLEGAANYGYTF
TGTGCCAGCAGCTTAGAAGGGGCAGCTAACTATGGCTACACCTTC
>NA|NA|TRBV2|TRBJ2-1
CASRVEQSNEQFF
TGTGCCAGCAGGGTGGAGCAGAGCAATGAGCAGTTCTTC
>NA|NA|TRBV25-1|TRBJ1-1
CASSRAVNTEAFF
TGTGCCAGCAGTCGGGCGGTAAACACTGAAGCTTTCTTT
>NA|few|TRBV25-1|TRBJ1-2
CASSSTGRGGHGYTF
TGTGCCAGCAGTTCAACCGGCAGGGGCGGTCATGGCTACACCTTC
>NA|NA|TRBV3-1|TRBJ2-5
CASGRQSGTQYF
TGTGCCAGCGGGAGGCAGTCCGGGACCCAGTACTTC
>NA|NA|TRBV6-5|TRBJ2-3
CASSYSNGFADTQYF
TGTGCCAGCAGTTACTCAAATGGGTTTGCAGATACGCAGTATTTT
>TRBD1|few|TRBV20-1|TRBJ2-3
CSASQADRDSDTQYF
TGCAGTGCTAGCCAGGCGGACAGGGATTCAGATACGCAGTATTTT
>TRBD2|many|TRBV27|TRBJ2-5
CASRRGETQYF
TGTGCCAGCAGGCGGGGGGAGACCCAGTACTTC
>NA|NA|TRBV4-2|TRBJ2-5
CASSQDRAEETQYF
TGTGCCAGCAGCCAAGACCGGGCCGAAGAGACCCAGTACTTC
>TRBD2|NA|TRBV19|TRBJ2-3
CASSRGAGGPDTQYF
TGTGCCAGTAGCCGTGGAGCGGGAGGACCAGATACGCAGTATTTT
>TRBD2|NA|TRBV6-2/TRBV6-3|TRBJ2-3
CASTLAGGPTTQYF
TGTGCCAGCACTCTAGCGGGAGGGCCCACCACGCAGTATTTT
>TRBD1|NA|TRBV19|TRBJ2-7
CASSPRTGISYEQYF
TGTGCCAGTAGTCCTCGGACAGGGATCTCCTACGAGCAGTACTTC
>NA|NA|TRBV12-3/TRBV12-4|TRBJ2-7
CASSPLALGLYEQYF
TGTGCCAGCAGCCCACTAGCCCTCGGGCTCTACGAGCAGTACTTC
>NA|once|TRBV29-1|TRBJ2-1
CSVERGIGGEQFF
TGCAGCGTTGAGAGGGGTATCGGTGGTGAGCAGTTCTTC
>NA|NA|TRBV20-1|TRBJ2-3
CSARDYPGPSADTQYF
TGCAGTGCTAGAGATTACCCGGGGCCCTCGGCAGATACGCAGTATTTT
>TRBD1|NA|TRBV5-1|TRBJ2-7
CASAGQGAIYEQYF
TGCGCCAGCGCCGGGCAGGGGGCTATCTACGAGCAGTACTTC
>TRBD2|NA|TRBV20-1|TRBJ2-5
CSARSGGPMIQETQYF
TGCAGTGCTAGGAGCGGGGGCCCCATGATTCAAGAGACCCAGTACTTC
>TRBD1|NA|TRBV6-2/TRBV6-3|TRBJ2-4
CASRWDSSYDQYF
TGTGCCAGCAGATGGGACAGTTCCTACGACCAGTACTTC
>NA|NA|TRBV7-2|TRBJ2-3
CASSPRDSYTQYF
TGTGCCAGCAGCCCCCGGGACTCATATACGCAGTATTTT
>NA|NA|TRBV7-2|TRBJ2-1
CASSLGRGQHNEQFF
TGTGCCAGCAGCTTGGGGCGGGGACAGCACAATGAGCAGTTCTTC
>TRBD2|many|TRBV12-3/TRBV12-4|TRBJ2-7
CASSQTSGAEQYF
TGTGCCAGCAGTCAGACTAGCGGGGCCGAGCAGTACTTC
>TRBD2|once|TRBV9|TRBJ2-3
CASSLLAGGPDTQYF
TGTGCCAGCAGCCTACTAGCGGGAGGCCCCGATACGCAGTATTTT
>TRBD1|NA|TRBV20-1|TRBJ1-2
CSAIQGDYGYTF
TGCAGTGCTATACAGGGGGACTATGGCTACACCTTC
>NA|NA|TRBV28|TRBJ2-7
CASSLWEYEQYF
TGTGCCAGCAGTTTATGGGAATACGAGCAGTACTTC